Below, 10 T cell receptor beta chains from the same sample are listed, as sequenced in a study of low-dose radiotherapy and immunotherapy resistance in tumors. Alpha- and beta-chain coverage of first-strand cDNA came from TRAV- and TRBV-specific primers. For amplifying TCRs, the PCR ran for approximately 18 cycles with Phusion, which was used together with a constant-region primer and the adapter on the V primers. MiXCR, applied by TCRdb to the reads, yields one record per CDR3 protein. The data show some 88,000 distinct CDR3 sequences, 9.4% seen once. Time point given: before trial treatment. The sequencing used PBMCs, collected before treatment. The receptors originated from a male donor with prostate cancer.

This clonotype was seen only a few times. The V and J genes are TRBV28 and TRBJ1-2, with TRBD1 identical over 7 bases. This CDR3 contains 13 residues. Trimming cost V 7 bases and J 2 bases; bases outside gene matches: 4. Germline V gives CDR1 MDHEN, CDR2 SYDVKM. DNA for the CDR3: TGTGCCAGCAACTTACAGGGGAACTATGGCTACACCTTC. It translates to CASNLQGNYGYTF.

This clonotype was seen at least ten times. The chain couples TRBV18 to TRBJ2-3; 7 bases map to TRBD1. Germline values: CDR1 KGHSH, CDR2 LQKENI. V gave up 9 bases and J gave up 6 bases; unmatched junction bases: 12. The CDR3 has 14 amino acids. The CDR3 nucleotides read TGTGCCAGTCGATCGGGACAGCTTTCGGATACGCAGTATTTT. As protein: CASRSGQLSDTQYF.

As for this clonotype: It differs at one base from a far larger clone, so likely a read error. The rearrangement uses TRBV6-8 and TRBJ2-6; the match to TRBD1 covers 9 bases. V lost 5 bases to trimming and J lost 0 bases; unmatched junction nucleotides: 11. The CDR3 runs to 19 residues. Germline V gene data show CDR1 as MNHGY and CDR2 as SAAAGT. The CDR3: CASSENTGGVISGANVLTF. Here the CDR3 DNA reads TGTGCCAGCAGTGAAAATACAGGGGGCGTGATCTCTGGGGCCAACGTCCTGACTTTC.

This clonotype was seen at least ten times. The chain carries TRBV4-1 and TRBJ1-2, with D tentatively TRBD1 (5 bases). Germline values: CDR1 MGHRA, CDR2 YSYEKL. This CDR3 comprises 13 residues. The V gene lost 1 base and the J gene lost 3 bases, with 6 bases spanning the gap. CDR3 loop: CASSQGGDYGYTF. The CDR3 DNA follows: TGCGCCAGCAGCCAAGGGGGGGACTATGGCTACACCTTC.

This clonotype was observed at least ten times. The chain combines TRBV29-1 with TRBJ2-5, with 8 positions matching TRBD1. V gave up 0 bases and J gave up 2 bases; unmatched junction bases: 5. The CDR3 runs to 15 residues. CDR1 and CDR2 from the germline V gene are SQVTM and ANQGSEA. CDR3 region: CSVEEGTGWQETQYF. The DNA of the CDR3 is TGCAGCGTTGAAGAAGGGACAGGTTGGCAAGAGACCCAGTACTTC.

Points on this clonotype: A read error is the likely source, as a far larger clone sits one nucleotide away. The V gene is TRBV28, the J gene TRBJ2-1; TRBD1 might be the D (6 bases). Trimming removed 9 bases at V and 10 bases at J, with 19 bases between. The CDR3 is 13 amino acids. In germline, CDR1 is MDHEN, CDR2 SYDVKM. The CDR3 DNA reads TGTGCCAGTTTTTCCTTGACAGGCTACGAGCAGTTCTTC. Protein: CASFSLTGYEQFF. Full variable domain (outside the CDR3, taken from reference TRBV28 and TRBJ2-1): DVKVTQSSRYLVKRTGEKVFLECVQDMDHENMFWYRQDPGLGLRLIYFSYDVKMKEKGDIPEGYSVSREKKERFSLILESASTNQTSMYLCASFSLTGYEQFFGPGTRLTVL.

In this sample, this clonotype turned up many times. The V and J genes are TRBV28 and TRBJ2-1; the D is unclear. Trimming removed 1 base from V and 6 bases from J, with 7 bases in between. The V gene's germline CDR1 is MDHEN and CDR2 SYDVKM. The CDR3 contains 13 residues. The CDR3 coding sequence is TGTGCCAGCAGTTTATCCCCCTCCAATGAGCAGTTCTTC. This codes for CASSLSPSNEQFF.

Many counts were recorded for this clonotype. The chain carries TRBV7-9 and TRBJ2-1; 12 bases match TRBD2. Per the germline V gene, CDR1 is SEHNR and CDR2 is FQNEAQ (reference sequence). The CDR3 sequence is 16 residues long. V lost 5 bases and J lost 5; bases outside the gene matches: 7. The chain's CDR3 is CASSGPTSGSDNEQFF. DNA of the CDR3: TGTGCCAGCAGCGGCCCGACTAGCGGGAGTGACAATGAGCAGTTCTTC.

In its sample, this clonotype was seen many times. The chain recombines TRBV20-1 with TRBJ2-1; D not resolved. This CDR3 is built from 14 residues. Looked up from germline, CDR1 is DFQATT and CDR2 is SNEGSKA (reference sequence). V gave up 2 bases and J gave up 3 bases, with 11 bases separating them. CDR3 residues: CSARTTSGYNEQFF. For the CDR3, the DNA is TGCAGTGCTAGAACCACTTCGGGCTACAATGAGCAGTTCTTC.

This clonotype was counted ten times or more. The chain couples TRBV19 to TRBJ2-4, with TRBD1 matching 9 bases. This CDR3 comprises 20 residues. Trimming took 5 bases from V and 1 from J; bases not matched to a gene: 18. Germline V gives CDR1 LNHDA, CDR2 SQIVND (reference sequence). The CDR3 DNA sequence: TGTGCCAGTAGTTCAACCGGGACAGGGTCCCCCAATCTGGCCAAAAACATTCAGTACTTC. Encoded protein: CASSSTGTGSPNLAKNIQYF.